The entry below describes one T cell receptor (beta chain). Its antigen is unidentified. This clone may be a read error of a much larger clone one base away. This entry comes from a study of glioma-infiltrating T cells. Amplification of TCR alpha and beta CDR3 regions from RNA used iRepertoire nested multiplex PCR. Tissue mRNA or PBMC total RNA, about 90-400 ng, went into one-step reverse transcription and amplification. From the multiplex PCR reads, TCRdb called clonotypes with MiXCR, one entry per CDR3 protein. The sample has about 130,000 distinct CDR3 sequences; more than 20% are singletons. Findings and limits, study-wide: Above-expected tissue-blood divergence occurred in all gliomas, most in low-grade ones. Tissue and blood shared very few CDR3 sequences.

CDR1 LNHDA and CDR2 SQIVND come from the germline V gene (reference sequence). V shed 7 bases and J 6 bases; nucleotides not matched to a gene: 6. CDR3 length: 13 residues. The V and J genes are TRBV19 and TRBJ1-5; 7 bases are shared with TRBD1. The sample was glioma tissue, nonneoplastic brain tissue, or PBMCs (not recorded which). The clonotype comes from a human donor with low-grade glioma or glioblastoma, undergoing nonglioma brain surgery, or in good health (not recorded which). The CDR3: CASKGAGVQPQHF. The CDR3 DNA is TGTGCCAGTAAGGGGGCAGGGGTTCAGCCCCAGCATTTT.